Following are 24 T cell receptor beta chains from one sample sequenced in a study of blood T cells in healthy people across ages. A sample-barcoded 5' primer and a J-beta primer mix were used in a second PCR of roughly 7 to 11 cycles. TCRdb called the 5' RACE reads again in MiXCR, with one record for every CDR3 protein. The repertoire holds 650,000 to 950,000 distinct CDR3 sequences, with 40% to 50% as singletons. Sequences were obtained from blood. All receptors come from a man aged 55 to 69 in good health.

The V call is TRBV12-3 or TRBV12-4, the J call TRBJ2-3; perhaps TRBD1 as D (5 bases). Trimming cost V 6 bases and J 4 bases, with 17 bases left between them. The CDR3 contains 15 residues. The CDR3, as DNA: TGTGCCAGCAGCAAAAGGGGTTATCGAGCAGATACGCAGTATTTT. This encodes CASSKRGYRADTQYF.

This clonotype turned up a few times. J is TRBJ2-7 and V is TRBV20-1; tentative D call: TRBD2 (5 bases). CDR3 length: 11 residues. V was shortened by 4 bases and J by 5 bases, with 9 bases between the two germline ends. Looked up from germline, CDR1 is DFQATT and CDR2 is SNEGSKA (reference sequence). This chain's CDR3 is CSATKEDEQYF. In DNA, the CDR3 is TGCAGTGCTACCAAGGAGGACGAGCAGTACTTC.

V and J are TRBV20-1 and TRBJ2-5, with D possibly matching TRBD2 (6 bases). Per germline, CDR1 DFQATT and CDR2 SNEGSKA (reference sequence). V lost 0 bases and J 2 bases, leaving 13 bases between the germline ends. The CDR3 runs to 15 residues. CDR3 residues: CSARDPWGEQETQYF. CDR3 sequence (DNA): TGCAGTGCTAGAGATCCGTGGGGGGAACAAGAGACCCAGTACTTC.

To note about this clonotype: This may stem from a read error, because a much larger clone lies one nucleotide away. The rearrangement joins TRBV18 to TRBJ2-4; D is unclear. The CDR3 has 14 residues. The ends were cut back, 2 bases at V and 6 bases at J, with 11 bases in the middle. Germline V gene data show CDR1 as KGHSH and CDR2 as LQKENI. The CDR3, as DNA: TGTGCCAGCTCACCAGCGGACGCCCTAAACATTCAGTACTTC. Protein sequence: CASSPADALNIQYF.

A word on this clonotype: A much larger clone is a single base away; this may be a read error. The genes are TRBV2 and TRBJ2-1; D is perhaps TRBD2 (6 bases). Germline CDR1 and CDR2: SNHLY and FYNNEI. The CDR3 consists of 11 residues. Trimming took off 5 bases at V and 13 bases at J, with 12 bases between the two ends. CDR3 DNA: TGTGCCAGCAGTCGTCGGGAGACCCAGTTCTTC. Residues: CASSRRETQFF.

Of note for this clonotype: One junction end does not reproduce the germline sequence, and a read error may be involved. In DNA form, the CDR3 reads TGTGCCAGCAGCCGCGACAGGGGCAATCGGCCCCAGCATTTT. As protein: CASSRDRGNRPQHF. This sequence joins TRBV6-2 or TRBV6-3 and TRBJ1-5; 8 nucleotides line up with TRBD1. The CDR3 extends over 14 amino acids. Germline V gene data show CDR1 as MNHEY and CDR2 as SVGEGT.

The chain is built from TRBV4-3 and TRBJ1-6; D is unresolved. The germline CDR1 and CDR2 sequences are LGHNA and YSLEER. There are 19 residues in the CDR3. Trimming stripped 0 bases from V and 1 base from J, with 16 bases between. The CDR3 region is CASSQDYGLLASYNSPLHF. The CDR3 DNA reads as TGCGCCAGCAGCCAAGATTACGGTCTCTTGGCGTCCTATAATTCACCCCTCCACTTT.

The rearrangement links TRBV7-2 to TRBJ2-7, with a tentative D call TRBD1 (6 bases). The CDR3 spans 14 residues. CDR1 is SGHTA and CDR2 is FQGNSA in the germline V gene. Trimming left V 1 base short and J 7 bases short, with 14 bases between. The CDR3 coding sequence is TGTGCCAGCAGCTTAGAGAGACAGGCCCATGAGCAGTACTTC. Translation gives CASSLERQAHEQYF. The whole variable domain, filled in from reference TRBV7-2 and TRBJ2-7, reads GAGVSQSPSNKVTEKGKDVELRCDPISGHTALYWYRQSLGQGLEFLIYFQGNSAPDKSGLPSDRFSAERTGGSVSTLTIQRTQQEDSAVYLCASSLERQAHEQYFGPGTRLTVT.

The chain links TRBV30 to TRBJ2-1, with 11 bases lining up with TRBD2. V lost 3 bases, J lost 8 bases, and 9 bases stayed unmatched. Germline CDR1 reads GTSNPN; CDR2 reads SVGIG (reference sequence). This CDR3 region has 15 residues. CDR3 sequence (DNA): TGTGCCTGGAGCGACGGGTTAGCGGGGGGGGATGAGCAGTTCTTC. This codes for CAWSDGLAGGDEQFF.

V gene TRBV15 combines with J gene TRBJ1-5; no clear D. Trimming took off 4 bases at V and 6 bases at J, with 13 bases between the two ends. The V gene's germline CDR1 is LNHNV and CDR2 YYDKDF (reference sequence). The CDR3 extends over 14 amino acids. CDR3 loop: CATSISQDAQPQHF. In DNA form, the CDR3 reads TGTGCCACCAGCATCTCCCAAGACGCTCAGCCCCAGCATTTT. Full variable domain (rest looked up from reference TRBV15 and TRBJ1-5): DAMVIQNPRYQVTQFGKPVTLSCSQTLNHNVMYWYQQKSSQAPKLLFHYYDKDFNNEADTPDNFQSRRPNTSFCFLDIRSPGLGDTAMYLCATSISQDAQPQHFGDGTRLSIL.

In its sample, this clonotype was seen a few times. This chain joins TRBV29-1 and TRBJ2-7; D uncertain. Trimming removed 5 bases at V and 0 bases at J, with 8 bases between. The CDR3 is 12 residues long. Germline V gene lookup returns CDR1 SQVTM and CDR2 ANQGSEA. CDR3: CSVKGSSYEQYF. CDR3 nucleotides: TGCAGCGTTAAGGGCAGCTCCTACGAGCAGTACTTC.

This clonotype was observed a few times. This chain uses TRBV5-1 with TRBJ2-6, with D perhaps matching TRBD2 (5 bases). Germline values: CDR1 SGHRS, CDR2 YFSETQ. Trimming took 2 bases from V and 3 from J, leaving 6 bases between them. The CDR3 sequence is 14 residues long. The CDR3: CASSFEGGANVLTF. The CDR3 DNA reads TGCGCCAGCAGCTTTGAGGGTGGGGCCAACGTCCTGACTTTC.

This clonotype was seen more than once but under ten times. The rearrangement uses TRBV7-6 and TRBJ1-2, with 7 bases that match TRBD1. CDR3 length equals 15 residues. CDR1 is SGHVS, CDR2 FNYEAQ, per germline. After removal of 5 bases from V and 1 base from J, the junction contained 7 bases not matched to a gene. This CDR3 reads CASSPGDSYNYGYTF. The CDR3 region has the DNA TGTGCCAGCAGCCCGGGGGACAGCTATAACTATGGCTACACCTTC.

About this clonotype itself: The junction departs from the called germline gene at one end, perhaps through a read error. The chain employs TRBV7-8 and TRBJ1-2; D is possibly TRBD1 (5 bases). Germline CDR1 and CDR2: SGHVS and FQNEAQ. The CDR3 is 14 amino acids. The CDR3 DNA follows: TGTGCCAGCGGCTTAAGTCAGGGAGGCTATGGCTACACCTTC. Protein sequence: CASGLSQGGYGYTF.

The chain is built from TRBV24-1 and TRBJ1-6; 8 bases are shared with TRBD1. V was pared by 7 bases and J by 5 bases, with 3 bases of the junction left unmatched. Germline V gene lookup returns CDR1 KGHDR and CDR2 SFDVKD. This CDR3 has 14 amino acids. DNA of the CDR3: TGTGCCACCAGCTTGACAGGGGATAATTCACCCCTCCACTTT. Protein: CATSLTGDNSPLHF.

V gene TRBV6-6 combines with J gene TRBJ1-5; 7 bases fit TRBD1. CDR1 MNHNY and CDR2 SVGAGI come from the germline V gene (reference sequence). The ends lost 6 bases at V and 0 bases at J; junction bases unmatched: 11. The CDR3 is 17 amino acids. CDR3 residues: CASSQRGQPYSNQPQHF. The CDR3 DNA follows: TGTGCCAGCAGCCAAAGGGGACAGCCTTATAGCAATCAGCCCCAGCATTTT.

The chain combines TRBV7-2 with TRBJ2-1; the D is unclear. The end of the DNA aligns better with TRBJ2-7, so the J call may be wrong. From germline, CDR1 is SGHTA and CDR2 FQGNSA. The CDR3 covers 14 residues. The CDR3 region is CASSSAGSYNEQYF. The CDR3, as DNA: TGTGCCAGCAGCTCAGCAGGATCCTACAATGAGCAGTACTTC.

The chain links TRBV20-1 to TRBJ1-2, with TRBD1 as a possible D gene (6 bases). This CDR3 is 12 amino acids long. Germline assignment: CDR1 DFQATT and CDR2 SNEGSKA (reference sequence). The CDR3 sequence is CSPGPGADGYTF. CDR3 DNA sequence: TGCAGCCCTGGTCCGGGGGCGGATGGCTACACCTTC.

Points on this clonotype: The junction departs from germline at one end; a sequencing error may be responsible. The chain couples TRBV29-1 to TRBJ2-3; D perhaps matches TRBD1 (5 bases). The CDR3 sequence is 13 residues long. Germline V lookup: CDR1 SQVTM, CDR2 ANQGSEA. CDR3 sequence (DNA): TGCAGCGTTCGGCAGGGCTACACAGATACGCGGTATTTT. As protein: CSVRQGYTDTRYF.

The chain links TRBV12-3 or TRBV12-4 to TRBJ2-1, with TRBD1 as a possible D gene (7 bases). V was clipped by 6 bases and J by 12 bases, with 15 bases between them. CDR3 length: 12 amino acids. The CDR3 region is CASSAGGSGQFF. DNA of the CDR3: TGTGCCAGCAGCGCAGGGGGTAGCGGGCAGTTCTTC.

A single count supports this clonotype. Sequence at one end of the junction differs from germline and may be a read error. This chain joins TRBV11-2 and TRBJ2-3; D may be TRBD1 or TRBD2 (5 bases each). Germline-derived CDR1 and CDR2 are SGHAT and FQNNGV. CDR3 length: 15 amino acids. The CDR3 coding sequence is TGTGCCAGCAGCGTTCATGGGGGTCGCACAGGTACGCAGTATTTT. Translation: CASSVHGGRTGTQYF.

This chain joins TRBV2 and TRBJ2-7; 9 bases align to TRBD1. V shed 5 bases, J shed 0 bases, and the junction held 14 bases outside the gene matches. This CDR3 spans 18 amino acids. Per germline, CDR1 SNHLY and CDR2 FYNNEI. CDR3 loop: CASSLHPLTQGASYEQYF. The CDR3 nucleotides are TGTGCCAGCAGTCTCCACCCTTTGACACAGGGGGCCTCCTACGAGCAGTACTTC. Using reference TRBV2 and TRBJ2-7 for the parts outside the CDR3, the full variable domain is EPEVTQTPSHQVTQMGQEVILRCVPISNHLYFYWYRQILGQKVEFLVSFYNNEISEKSEIFDDQFSVERPDGSNFTLKIRSTKLEDSAMYFCASSLHPLTQGASYEQYFGPGTRLTVT.

The V call is TRBV9, the J call TRBJ2-7, with TRBD1 as a possible D gene (6 bases). The CDR3 loop spans 15 amino acids. V lost 4 bases to trimming and J lost 0 bases, with 14 bases between them. From germline, CDR1 is SGDLS and CDR2 YYNGEE. The CDR3 DNA sequence: TGTGCCAGCAGCTTGACAGGAGAAACCTCCTACGAGCAGTACTTC. This translates into CASSLTGETSYEQYF.

This chain uses TRBV7-2 with TRBJ1-1; maybe TRBD1 (6 bases). CDR1 SGHTA and CDR2 FQGNSA come from the germline V gene. V lost 2 bases and J 0 bases, leaving 10 bases between the germline ends. The CDR3 has 15 amino acids. The CDR3 here is CASSLQGLMNTEAFF. The CDR3 nucleotides read TGTGCCAGCAGCTTACAGGGGCTCATGAACACTGAAGCTTTCTTT.